Given below is one TCR beta chain in context. In TCRdb, the 5' RACE reads were re-called with MiXCR into one record per CDR3 protein. The sample holds some 180,000 distinct CDR3 sequences, approximately 13% seen once. This sample was taken from a study of T-cell memory formation after mild COVID-19. V was pared by 1 base and J by 4 bases, with 10 bases between. This CDR3 is 14 amino acids long. Germline CDR1 and CDR2: SGHTA and FQGNSA. The chain couples TRBV7-2 to TRBJ2-5, with D hard to call. The sequence was collected from a man aged 18 to 29 who had mild COVID-19 (a few samples of this study predate the infection). Cell type and time point are not known. The sequenced sample consisted of PBMCs or a T cell subset sorted from them (not recorded which). The CDR3 loop is CASSLGSRPETQYF. In DNA form, the CDR3 reads TGTGCCAGCAGCTTAGGGTCTCGTCCAGAGACCCAGTACTTC.